This T cell receptor (beta chain) was captured in a study of shared clonotypes between healthy human individuals. Using immunoSEQ multiplex PCR, the repertoire was profiled, and TCRdb retains in-frame clones only, with some absent. Here the sample spans about 1.5 million clones, roughly 96% being singletons. The specimen sequenced was naive CD4+ T cells sorted from blood. Documented subset: CD45RA+ positively selected. This sequence was found in a man younger than 45 in good health.

This CDR3 reads CASSEFGQDTGELFF. DNA for the CDR3: TGTGCCAGCAGTGAATTTGGCCAAGACACCGGGGAGCTGTTTTTT. The chain carries TRBV6-1 and TRBJ2-2; unclear D gene. The CDR3 has 15 amino acids. CDR1 is MNHNS and CDR2 is SASEGT in the germline V gene. The V end lost 2 bases, the J end lost 3 bases, and 10 bases lay between the germline ends.